The following is a TCR beta chain sequence with its context. The antigen it binds to is not known. One base away there is no much larger clone; base qualities are not given. Donors were healthy HIV-negative adults with no recently reported acute infections or vaccinations. Every donor was a Caucasian adult living in Nashville, Tennessee, USA. Magnetic negative selection was used to enrich CD4+ T cells, after which naive cells were positively selected on CD45RA and the negative fraction became the memory subset. After blood collection by leukapheresis, PBMCs were isolated using Ficoll-Histopaque density gradient centrifugation and then cryopreserved in the vapor phase of liquid nitrogen. Analytical flow cytometry was used to check the purity and quantity of every magnetically sorted T cell population. Genomic DNA was isolated from every sorted fraction and measured by UV absorbance on a Nanodrop 2000c.

From the germline V gene (reference sequence), CDR1 is LNHDA and CDR2 is SQIVND. The junction carries 12 bases between V and J, which are trimmed by 3 bases and 7 bases respectively. The CDR3 measures 13 amino acids from cysteine to phenylalanine. The sequence is cut down to CDR3 DNA, 39 bases in frame from base 1. This entry is derived from a study of shared clonotypes between healthy human individuals (dated by TCRdb to about 2020). About the full investigation: The cohort included a few men and a couple of women between 18 and 49 years of age. For each donor, three plates each were used for CD4 naive and CD4 memory, two plates were used for CD8 naive, and one plate was used for CD8 memory. To estimate repertoire size and how much clonotype sharing occurs between individuals, the study deeply sequenced the blood TCR repertoires of several healthy adults. To increase sequencing depth and limit assay-specific biases, TCR repertoire library preparation and sequencing were carried out by different laboratories using diverse techniques. Leukapheresis yielded between about 0.94 and 10 billion PBMCs per donor. On the study overall, not on this receptor specifically: Higher generation probabilities were observed for clonotypes shared by all four sorted-subset donors than for non-shared clonotypes. Pairwise subsampling indicated that sequencing depth was expected to affect the degree of clonotype sharing among donors. Roughly 5.2% of naive CD4, 3.5% of naive CD8, 2.3% of memory CD4, and about 0.4% of memory CD8 clonotypes were shared across four donors. Sampling was restricted to blood, and TCR repertoires in tissues likely differ from the TCR repertoires found in blood. Even with the large sequencing depth, rarefaction of the sorted-subset datasets indicated that sequencing was incomplete. Larger estimated clonotype richness was generally found for naive subsets than for memory subsets. Because the study included a small number of donors, the genetic and exposure-history diversity represented was limited.

TCR CDR3 regions were amplified from genomic DNA by multiplex PCR using the deep immunoSEQ assay. Genomic DNA extracted from each cell subset was distributed evenly over all wells of several immunoSEQ 96-well plates, and each plate served as one replicate. Each replicate PCR for sorted subsets received 150 to 250 ng genomic DNA, equal to roughly 29,000 T cell genomes. Purified libraries were quantified with a Qubit 3.0 fluorometer, sized on a Bioanalyzer 2100, and re-quantified with the KAPA Library Quantification kit. A separate single-read 150-cycle Illumina NextSeq 550 flow cell was used to sequence each immunoSEQ 96-well plate. The source study handled its data this way. Because only junctional sequences without quality scores were contained in the immunoSEQ output, filtering matching that applied to full-length reads could not be performed. To assign V/J genes and CDR3, sequences were annotated against IMGT germline references using PyIR, a Python wrapper for IgBLAST v1.9. Reads were removed for weak V/J assignments (E-value above 1e-6), missing CDR3, stop codons, out-of-frame junctions, or ambiguous translated residues. V3J clonotypes were defined as sequences sharing the same inferred V gene, J gene, and CDR3 amino acid sequence. To compute the percentage overlap between repertoires, the number of shared unique clonotypes was divided by the size of the smaller repertoire. Repertoire richness was assessed with RTK rarefaction, the Chao1 estimator, and Recon v2.1 estimates of unobserved clonotypes. OLGA was used to compute generation probabilities for all TCRbeta clonotypes that the gDNA method yielded from a handful of donors. TCRdb took this table from immuneACCESS and kept in-frame rearrangements with V and J called. Such tables lack part of the clones; where checked against another copy, unresolved V genes explain under half of the gap, and the rest is unexplained. That table furnishes V, J and clone size, whereas the DNA furnished D and trimming. Recorded for this sample are roughly 1,500,000 clones; less than 99% of them occurred a single time. About 0.34% of the sample is taken by the ten largest.

The rearrangement joined TRBV19 to TRBJ1-2; no confident D gene assignment can be made. Sample: naive CD4+ T cells sorted from blood. What the cell subset or site label conveys for this sample: CD45RA+ positively selected. The sequence came from a man under 40 in good health. The CDR3 region has the sequence CASSIPSDFGYTF. The DNA is TGTGCCAGTAGTATCCCCTCCGACTTTGGCTACACCTTC.